This TCR beta chain was sequenced for a study of T cell repertoires in cytomegalovirus infection. This CDR3 is built from 12 residues. The V gene lost 8 bases and the J gene lost 6 bases, with 11 bases spanning the gap. This clonotype was counted a few times. The antigen is unknown. TCRdb re-derived calls from the reads in MiXCR, one entry per CDR3 protein. The sample has fewer than 650,000 distinct CDR3 sequences, approximately 40% seen once. The origin of this receptor is a human donor in good health (CMV status not recorded). Some clones in this sample may be carry-over from other donors' samples. The sequencing here drew on cultured PBMCs, taken from culture after CMV antigen stimulation. This chain uses TRBV12-3 or TRBV12-4 with TRBJ2-1; D is unresolved. The CDR3 reads CASASMGNEQFF. Written as DNA, the CDR3 is TGTGCCAGCGCGAGTATGGGCAATGAGCAGTTCTTC.